The next 32 T cell receptor beta chains were all read from a single sample in a study of control samples from healthy donors and cancer patients. Assay: immunoSEQ multiplex PCR; the TCRdb copy retains only in-frame clones and omits some. The sample includes 90,000 to 110,000 clones, roughly 91% of them seen just once. The sequenced sample consisted of blood. Every receptor here comes from a woman aged 50 to 60 in good health.

V usage is TRBV6-5 and J usage is TRBJ1-3; D is unresolved. The CDR3 is 14 amino acids. The V gene's germline CDR1 is MNHEY and CDR2 SVGAGI. V was trimmed by 2 bases and J by 0 bases, leaving 5 bases between them. The CDR3: CASSYENSGNTIYF. The CDR3 DNA is TGTGCCAGCAGTTACGAGAACTCTGGAAACACCATATATTTT.

V gene TRBV7-8 combines with J gene TRBJ2-3, with TRBD2 matching over 9 bases. Germline CDR1 is SGHVS and CDR2 is FQNEAQ. CDR3 size: 19 residues. V lost 0 bases, J lost 0 bases, and 10 bases stayed unmatched. The CDR3 spells CASSLAAGGPISSTDTQYF. The CDR3 DNA follows: TGTGCCAGCAGCTTAGCGGCGGGGGGGCCAATCTCTAGCACAGATACGCAGTATTTT.

V gene TRBV3-1 (or the pseudogene TRBV3-2) combines with J gene TRBJ2-3; D is possibly TRBD1 (5 bases). Trimming left V 0 bases short and J 4 bases short, with 5 bases between. This CDR3 is built from 13 residues. Per the germline V gene, CDR1 is LGHDT and CDR2 is YNNKEL (reference sequence). The CDR3 sequence: CASSQEGPDTQYF. In DNA, the CDR3 is TGTGCCAGCAGCCAAGAGGGGCCAGATACGCAGTATTTT.

CDR3 sequence: CASSQGLPSGREKLFF. The CDR3 bases are TGTGCCAGCAGCCAGGGACTCCCCTCGGGGCGCGAAAAACTGTTTTTT. The gene calls are TRBV14 and TRBJ1-4, with a tentative D call TRBD1 (5 bases). CDR1 is SGHDN, CDR2 FVKESK, per germline. The V and J ends lost 3 bases and 8 bases respectively, with 19 bases between them. The CDR3 length is 16 residues.

The J gene is TRBJ2-2, the V gene TRBV5-6; D call uncertain. The CDR3 extends over 14 amino acids. V lost 1 base and J 6 bases, leaving 10 bases between the germline ends. Germline CDR1 reads SGHDT; CDR2 reads YYEEEE. The CDR3, as DNA: TGTGCCAGCAGCTTGTTACGGGTTGCCGGGGAGCTGTTTTTT. Protein product: CASSLLRVAGELFF.

To note about this clone: Other DNA variants within this sample encode the same CDR3. The rearrangement joins TRBV4-1 to TRBJ1-5; 7 nucleotides match TRBD1. J lost 5 bases, V lost 4 bases, and 8 bases had no gene match. Germline CDR1 MGHRA, CDR2 YSYEKL. The CDR3 is made up of 15 amino acids. The CDR3 DNA reads TGCGCCAGCAGCCCTACTGGGACAGCCGATCAGCCCCAGCATTTT. It yields the protein CASSPTGTADQPQHF.

The chain uses TRBV5-1 and TRBJ1-2; D gene uncertain. Trimming removed 0 bases at V and 4 bases at J, with 10 bases between. The germline V gene encodes CDR1 SGHRS and CDR2 YFSETQ. The CDR3 extends over 14 amino acids. DNA for the CDR3: TGCGCCAGCAGCTTGGATCCAGGAGGCTATGGCTACACCTTC. The encoded protein is CASSLDPGGYGYTF.

V usage is TRBV7-2 and J usage is TRBJ2-3; D possibly corresponds to TRBD1 (5 bases). Germline values: CDR1 SGHTA, CDR2 FQGNSA. This CDR3 comprises 15 residues. Trimming removed 3 bases from V and 2 bases from J, with 12 bases in between. The CDR3 bases are TGTGCCAGCAGCTTCCAGGGTATTTCCACAGATACGCAGTATTTT. Residues: CASSFQGISTDTQYF.

The chain employs TRBV5-6 and TRBJ2-3; D tentatively fits TRBD1 or TRBD2 (5 bases each). This CDR3 comprises 14 residues. With 4 bases removed from V and 4 bases from J, the gap between germline ends came to 13 bases. Germline V gene sequence: CDR1 SGHDT, CDR2 YYEEEE. The CDR3 reads CASSPGLGADTQYF. The CDR3 DNA is TGTGCCAGCAGCCCGGGGCTTGGGGCAGATACGCAGTATTTT.

The chain uses TRBV30 and TRBJ2-3; D unresolved. Trimming removed 1 base at V and 1 base at J, with 9 bases between. Germline CDR1 and CDR2: GTSNPN and SVGIG (reference sequence). The CDR3 runs to 14 residues. The CDR3 region has the DNA TGTGCCTGGAGTGGTCTTTGGGGCACAGATACGCAGTATTTT. This translates into CAWSGLWGTDTQYF. The whole variable domain, filled in from reference TRBV30 and TRBJ2-3, reads SQTIHQWPATLVQPVGSPLSLECTVEGTSNPNLYWYRQAAGRGLQLLFYSVGIGQISSEVPQNLSASRPQDRQFILSSKKLLLSDSGFYLCAWSGLWGTDTQYFGPGTRLTVL.

The genes are TRBV5-4 and TRBJ2-3; 15 bases map to TRBD2. From germline, CDR1 is SGHNT and CDR2 YYREEE (reference sequence). The CDR3 consists of 16 residues. Trimming took 5 bases from V and 3 from J; bases not matched to a gene: 4. DNA of the CDR3: TGTGCCAGCAGTCTTGGACTAGCGGGGGGGACAGATACGCAGTATTTT. Translating gives CASSLGLAGGTDTQYF.

The chain recombines TRBV7-9 with TRBJ2-2; the match to TRBD1 covers 8 bases. CDR3 length equals 16 residues. V lost 1 base to trimming and J lost 6 bases; unmatched junction nucleotides: 7. CDR1 SEHNR and CDR2 FQNEAQ come from the germline V gene (reference sequence). This CDR3 reads CASSLGQGIMSGELFF. For the CDR3, the DNA is TGTGCCAGCAGCTTAGGACAGGGGATTATGTCCGGGGAGCTGTTTTTT. The entire variable domain, with the rest obtained from reference TRBV7-9 and TRBJ2-2, is as follows: DTGVSQNPRHKITKRGQNVTFRCDPISEHNRLYWYRQTLGQGPEFLTYFQNEAQLEKSRLLSDRFSAERPKGSFSTLEIQRTEQGDSAMYLCASSLGQGIMSGELFFGEGSRLTVL.

The J gene is TRBJ1-5, the V gene TRBV6-6, with 8 positions matching TRBD1. Germline CDR1 and CDR2: MNHNY and SVGAGI (reference sequence). There are 15 residues in the CDR3. With V trimmed by 5 bases and J by 5 bases, 8 bases remained unmatched. The CDR3 sequence: CASSPGGEGYQPQHF. CDR3 in DNA: TGTGCCAGCAGTCCAGGGGGCGAGGGCTATCAGCCCCAGCATTTT.

J is TRBJ2-1 and V is TRBV18; D is possibly TRBD2 (5 bases). This CDR3 has 17 amino acids. Germline lookup yields CDR1 KGHSH and CDR2 LQKENI. V was clipped by 2 bases and J by 7 bases, with 21 bases between them. This CDR3 is CASSPSPAAKGGNEQFF. CDR3 DNA sequence: TGTGCCAGCTCACCATCCCCAGCGGCCAAAGGTGGGAATGAGCAGTTCTTC.

The chain joins TRBV25-1 to TRBJ1-3, with 7 bases matching TRBD1. Germline CDR1 and CDR2: MGHDK and SYGVNS. The J segment lost 11 bases and the V segment lost 2 bases, leaving 3 bases of the junction unmatched. CDR3 length: 12 residues. This CDR3 is CASSEMTGPIYF. CDR3 nucleotide sequence: TGTGCCAGCAGTGAAATGACAGGGCCCATATATTTT.

V and J are TRBV28 and TRBJ2-1, with 7 bases identical to TRBD2. J lost 6 bases, V lost 2 bases, and 7 bases had no gene match. CDR3 length: 15 residues. Germline V gives CDR1 MDHEN, CDR2 SYDVKM. The CDR3 region has the DNA TGTGCCAGCAGTTTAGGCGGGAGTAACTCCAATGAGCAGTTCTTC. Its translation is CASSLGGSNSNEQFF.

The chain joins TRBV6-5 to TRBJ1-6, with no clear D. Per the germline V gene, CDR1 is MNHEY and CDR2 is SVGAGI. V gave up 5 bases and J gave up 7 bases, with 15 bases separating them. There are 15 residues in the CDR3. This CDR3 reads CASSPPRGRNSPLHF. DNA of the CDR3: TGTGCCAGCAGTCCGCCGCGAGGGCGGAATTCACCCCTCCACTTT.

The J gene is TRBJ2-2, the V gene TRBV7-3; the match to TRBD1 covers 7 bases. Germline V CDR1 and CDR2: SGHTA, FQGTGA. Trimming cost V 7 bases and J 8 bases; bases outside gene matches: 7. The CDR3 is made up of 13 amino acids. CDR3: CASTFETGGELFF. The CDR3 nucleotides are TGTGCCAGCACCTTCGAGACAGGGGGGGAGCTGTTTTTT.

The chain uses TRBV5-1 and TRBJ1-1, with unresolved D. V was trimmed by 3 bases and J by 3 bases, leaving 15 bases between them. CDR1 and CDR2 (germline): SGHRS, YFSETQ. The CDR3 extends over 15 amino acids. Here the CDR3 reads CASSSRPPGHTEAFF. CDR3 DNA: TGCGCCAGCAGCTCCCGGCCGCCCGGGCACACTGAAGCTTTCTTT.

The V call is TRBV18, the J call TRBJ2-5; 8 positions agree with TRBD2. The CDR3 totals 16 residues. V shed 3 bases, J shed 2 bases, and the junction held 8 bases outside the gene matches. Germline CDR1 is KGHSH and CDR2 is LQKENI. The chain's CDR3 is CASSPAASGLQETQYF. The DNA of the CDR3 is TGTGCCAGCTCACCCGCGGCTAGCGGGCTGCAAGAGACCCAGTACTTC. The complete variable domain, with remaining parts taken from reference TRBV18 and TRBJ2-5, reads NAGVMQNPRHLVRRRGQEARLRCSPMKGHSHVYWYRQLPEEGLKFMVYLQKENIIDESGMPKERFSAEFPKEGPSILRIQQVVRGDSAAYFCASSPAASGLQETQYFGPGTRLLVL.

This clone has just one count. The chain links TRBV7-2 to TRBJ2-7; TRBD2 matches at 9 bases. After removal of 5 bases from V and 6 bases from J, the junction contained 17 bases not matched to a gene. CDR3 length: 17 amino acids. In germline, CDR1 is SGHTA, CDR2 FQGNSA. The CDR3: CASSPLDRTSVLGEQYF. The CDR3 DNA reads TGTGCCAGCAGCCCCCTGGACCGGACTAGCGTCTTGGGCGAGCAGTACTTC.

With regard to this clone: Other nucleotide sequences from this sample produce the same CDR3. J is TRBJ1-3 and V is TRBV19; TRBD1 might be the D (5 bases). Germline V CDR1 and CDR2: LNHDA, SQIVND (reference sequence). This CDR3 has 15 amino acids. Trimming left V 1 base short and J 2 bases short, with 9 bases between. The CDR3 region is CASSIGGDTGNTIYF. The CDR3 DNA reads as TGTGCCAGTAGTATAGGAGGGGATACTGGAAACACCATATATTTT.

The chain combines TRBV10-3 with TRBJ1-4, with D possibly matching TRBD1 (6 bases). V lost 8 bases and J 3 bases, leaving 10 bases between the germline ends. In germline, CDR1 is ENHRY, CDR2 SYGVKD. This CDR3 contains 13 residues. CDR3 sequence (DNA): TGTGCCATCGGGGACAAGGCTAATGAAAAACTGTTTTTT. Protein: CAIGDKANEKLFF.

The V and J genes are TRBV19 and TRBJ1-5, with D possibly TRBD1 on 5 matching bases. Germline V gene data show CDR1 as LNHDA and CDR2 as SQIVND (reference sequence). V was pared by 4 bases and J by 4 bases, with 23 bases between. CDR3 size: 18 residues. This CDR3 is CASSRGTGGVVRNQPQHF. CDR3 sequence (DNA): TGTGCCAGTAGTAGGGGAACGGGAGGGGTCGTTCGGAATCAGCCCCAGCATTTT. Drawing the rest from reference TRBV19 and TRBJ1-5, the complete variable domain is DGGITQSPKYLFRKEGQNVTLSCEQNLNHDAMYWYRQDPGQGLRLIYYSQIVNDFQKGDIAEGYSVSREKKESFPLTVTSAQKNPTAFYLCASSRGTGGVVRNQPQHFGDGTRLSIL.

V gene TRBV23-1 combines with J gene TRBJ2-7; D is unresolved. TRBV23-1 is an ORF for which the function is uncertain. The V end lost 6 bases, the J end lost 2 bases, and 14 bases lay between the germline ends. CDR3 length equals 14 residues. CDR3 region: CASSRRTPTYEQYV. The CDR3 region has the DNA TGCGCCAGCAGCCGCCGGACGCCGACCTACGAGCAGTACGTC.

The V and J genes are TRBV27 and TRBJ2-1, with 11 bases that match TRBD2. Per the germline V gene, CDR1 is MNHEY and CDR2 is SMNVEV (reference sequence). The CDR3 spans 15 residues. The V gene end was trimmed by 5 bases and the J gene end by 4 bases; junction bases not matched to a gene: 4. The CDR3 here is CASSLTSGMYNEQFF. CDR3 nucleotide sequence: TGTGCCAGCAGTCTGACTAGCGGGATGTACAATGAGCAGTTCTTC.

The chain uses TRBV7-2 and TRBJ2-1; 13 positions agree with TRBD2. Losses at the gene ends were 5 bases for V and 10 bases for J; bases not matched to a gene: 8. The CDR3 extends over 15 amino acids. CDR1 is SGHTA, CDR2 FQGNSA, per germline. The CDR3 nucleotides read TGTGCCAGCAGCCTCCGACTAGCGGGGGGAAGAGAGCAGTTCTTC. Translation: CASSLRLAGGREQFF.

Notes on this clone: A junction end diverges from the germline sequence, so it may reflect a read error. The chain combines TRBV11-2 with TRBJ2-3; either TRBD1 or TRBD2 may supply D (5 bases each). This CDR3 region has 12 residues. Germline CDR1 SGHAT, CDR2 FQNNGV. The CDR3 loop is CASSVDGGTQYF. CDR3 nucleotide sequence: TGTGCCAGCAGCGTAGATGGGGGTACGCAGTATTTT.

The V call is TRBV4-3, the J call TRBJ2-1; a possible D gene is TRBD1 (6 bases). There are 17 residues in the CDR3. V shed 0 bases and J shed 0 bases, with 12 bases lying between them. CDR1 is LGHNA, CDR2 YSLEER, per germline. The CDR3 is CASSQESGASSYNEQFF. The CDR3 DNA reads as TGCGCCAGCAGCCAAGAGTCAGGGGCTAGCTCCTACAATGAGCAGTTCTTC.

This clone showed up just once. In DNA form, the CDR3 reads TGTGCCAGCAGACCCACTGATTTCCAGGTAGCGTCGTGGGAGCAGTACGTC. This sequence encodes CASRPTDFQVASWEQYV. This chain uses TRBV7-3 with TRBJ2-7; TRBD2 is a possible D gene (5 bases). Trimming removed 6 bases from V and 7 bases from J, with 28 bases in between. CDR3 length: 17 residues. Germline V gives CDR1 SGHTA, CDR2 FQGTGA.

The rearrangement links TRBV18 to TRBJ2-6; D may be TRBD1 (6 bases). Germline values: CDR1 KGHSH, CDR2 LQKENI. This CDR3 region has 17 residues. V lost 2 bases and J 0 bases, leaving 11 bases between the germline ends. The CDR3 bases are TGTGCCAGCTCACCAGGGACACGCCACTCTGGGGCCAACGTCCTGACTTTC. Encoded protein: CASSPGTRHSGANVLTF.

The table lists this clone with a count of one. The chain joins TRBV7-2 to TRBJ1-2, with no clear D. V lost 3 bases, J lost 8 bases, and 10 bases lay in between. The CDR3 has 12 residues. The germline CDR1 and CDR2 sequences are SGHTA and FQGNSA. CDR3 nucleotide sequence: TGTGCCAGCAGCTTTCCCGCCATCGGCTACACCTTC. This gives the protein CASSFPAIGYTF.